This record looks at one TCR beta chain sequence and its context. The antigen is not known. Donors included only healthy HIV-negative adults lacking recent acute infections or vaccinations. The data belong to a study of shared clonotypes between healthy human individuals. For the study at large: Every donor yielded three CD4 naive, three CD4 memory, two CD8 naive and one CD8 memory plate. Study findings and constraints: Rarefaction revealed incomplete sorted-subset sequencing despite large depth.

Only in-frame clones appear in the TCRdb table, and some are missing; sequencing was by immunoSEQ multiplex PCR. The data hold about 1 million clones, with approximately 68% observed a single time. Germline assignment: CDR1 SNHLY and CDR2 FYNNEI. The CDR3 has 15 amino acids. Trimming took off 4 bases at V and 3 bases at J, with 14 bases between the two ends. The sequence was collected from a man aged 18 to 30 in good health. Material for sequencing was memory CD4+ T cells sorted from blood. As to subset: CD45RA-negative fraction. The rearrangement uses TRBV2 and TRBJ2-3; tentatively, D is TRBD2 (6 bases). CDR3: CASSGVRGDTDTQYF. In DNA form, the CDR3 reads TGTGCCAGCAGTGGTGTGCGGGGCGATACAGATACGCAGTATTTT.